This TCR beta chain is drawn from a study of blood T cell repertoires in COVID-19. Study-level information: Samples representing acute and convalescent COVID-19 were sourced from the United States, Italy and Spain. Sources were T cells, B-cell-depleted T cells, or PBMCs; the material itself was cDNA or gDNA.

In the authors' methods: For nucleated cells, counts were estimated from reference gene primer amplification. Assay used: immunoSEQ multiplex PCR; TCRdb lists only in-frame clones, some missing. The DNA gave D and trimming, while V, J and clone size come from that table. The table has 120,000 to 150,000 clones, around 86% seen once. The length of the CDR3 is 13 residues. V was pared by 2 bases and J by 10 bases, with 17 bases between. Germline assignment: CDR1 GTSNPN and CDR2 SVGIG (reference sequence). This receptor was taken from a human donor in a cohort sampled during active COVID-19. V gene TRBV30 combines with J gene TRBJ1-1; TRBD1 is a possible D gene (6 bases). Input material: peripheral blood. The CDR3 nucleotides read TGTGCCTGGAGTACGACAGGTCGGCCCGGAGCTTTCTTT. It codes for CAWSTTGRPGAFF.